The 32 T cell receptor beta chains below come from one sample, sequenced in a study of blood T cell repertoires in COVID-19. Here immunoSEQ multiplex PCR was the method, and the copy in TCRdb shows in-frame clones only, minus some. The data show some 87,000 clones, roughly 80% seen once. Material: peripheral blood. The origin of the receptors is a man aged 50 to 60 who had recovered from COVID-19.

The chain combines TRBV6-4 with TRBJ2-2; TRBD2 agrees at 7 bases. In germline, CDR1 is MRHNA, CDR2 SNTAGT. V lost 4 bases to trimming and J lost 5 bases; unmatched junction nucleotides: 7. This CDR3 is 15 amino acids long. CDR3 sequence: CASSAGQGGTGELFF. The DNA of the CDR3 is TGTGCCAGCAGTGCCGGCCAGGGAGGGACCGGGGAGCTGTTTTTT.

This chain joins TRBV6-5 and TRBJ1-6; D may be TRBD1 (5 bases). Germline V gene data show CDR1 as MNHEY and CDR2 as SVGAGI. Trimming pared 2 bases from V and 6 bases from J, leaving 8 bases between. The CDR3 contains 14 residues. This chain's CDR3 is CASSYVGGNSPLHF. The CDR3 region has the DNA TGTGCCAGCAGTTACGTCGGGGGTAATTCACCCCTCCACTTT.

This sequence joins TRBV9 and TRBJ2-3; D perhaps matches TRBD2 (6 bases). The CDR3 length is 15 residues. Germline V gives CDR1 SGDLS, CDR2 YYNGEE. The ends were cut back, 1 base at V and 1 base at J, with 10 bases in the middle. The CDR3 DNA sequence: TGTGCCAGCAGCGTACGCGGGGCCCGCACAGATACGCAGTATTTT. This encodes CASSVRGARTDTQYF.

This clone was counted ten times or more. The V and J genes are TRBV4-2 and TRBJ2-1, with 10 bases fitting TRBD1. V lost 1 base, J lost 4 bases, and 4 bases stayed unmatched. The CDR3 runs 16 residues. Germline CDR1 LGHNA, CDR2 YNFKEQ. Here the CDR3 reads CASSQVGTGDYNEQFF. Written as DNA, the CDR3 is TGTGCCAGCAGCCAAGTCGGGACAGGGGATTACAATGAGCAGTTCTTC.

The CDR3 spells CASSLVLTDTQYF. The CDR3 region has the DNA TGTGCCAGCAGCTTGGTGCTAACAGATACGCAGTATTTT. The rearrangement links TRBV5-4 to TRBJ2-3, with D unclear. The germline CDR1 and CDR2 sequences are SGHNT and YYREEE (reference sequence). The CDR3 runs to 13 residues. V lost 0 bases and J lost 3, with 5 bases in between.

J is TRBJ2-2 and V is TRBV5-1; 11 bases are shared with TRBD1. This CDR3 region has 14 residues. V shed 5 bases and J 5 bases; nucleotides not matched to a gene: 2. From germline, CDR1 is SGHRS and CDR2 YFSETQ. The CDR3 sequence is CASRRDRGTGELFF. For the CDR3, the DNA is TGCGCCAGCAGACGGGACAGGGGGACCGGGGAGCTGTTTTTT.

The chain employs TRBV19 and TRBJ2-5, with 11 bases lining up with TRBD2. Germline V gives CDR1 LNHDA, CDR2 SQIVND (reference sequence). With 5 bases clipped from V and 5 bases from J, the junction kept 7 bases outside the gene matches. The CDR3 consists of 15 residues. The CDR3 spells CASSSSGGIGETQYF. In DNA, the CDR3 is TGTGCCAGTAGTTCTAGCGGGGGGATCGGCGAGACCCAGTACTTC.

The genes are TRBV19 and TRBJ2-1, with D possibly TRBD2 on 5 matching bases. Per the germline V gene, CDR1 is LNHDA and CDR2 is SQIVND (reference sequence). V lost 8 bases, J lost 13 bases, and 27 bases lay in between. This CDR3 contains 15 residues. The CDR3 sequence is CASRTSDRSPGSQFF. The CDR3 bases are TGTGCCAGTCGGACTTCGGACCGATCCCCCGGCAGCCAGTTCTTC.

The V call is TRBV23-1, the J call TRBJ2-5, with TRBD2 identical over 7 bases. TRBV23-1 is an open reading frame whose function is uncertain. The trim removed 0 bases at V and 0 bases at J, leaving 1 base unmatched. This CDR3 comprises 15 residues. The CDR3 nucleotides are TGCGCCAGCAGTCAATCTAGCGGGTACCAAGAGACCCAGTACTTC. As protein: CASSQSSGYQETQYF.

The count of this clone is one. The chain combines TRBV28 with TRBJ1-1, with D possibly TRBD1 on 5 matching bases. Germline-derived CDR1 and CDR2 are MDHEN and SYDVKM. V was trimmed by 10 bases and J by 0 bases, leaving 9 bases between them. The CDR3 has 12 amino acids. The CDR3 here is CATLQVNTEAFF. For the CDR3, the DNA is TGTGCCACCCTACAGGTGAACACTGAAGCTTTCTTT.

About this clone: No DNA is shown, since the ends of the CDR3 on it are uncertain; the CDR3 is the one TCRdb lists. The chain recombines TRBV7-9 with TRBJ2-7; the D call in the table, TRBD1, was not verified against the DNA. The CDR3 is made up of 15 amino acids, end residues included. Germline-derived CDR1 and CDR2 are SEHNR and FQNEAQ (reference sequence). The CDR3 region is CASSVSSGQGHEQYF.

The chain is built from TRBV5-1 and TRBJ2-2; D perhaps matches TRBD2 (6 bases). This CDR3 is 16 amino acids long. The germline gives CDR1 SGHRS, CDR2 YFSETQ. With 0 bases removed from V and 3 bases from J, the gap between germline ends came to 12 bases. Here the CDR3 DNA reads TGCGCCAGCAGCTTGGGGCAGGGACTTTACACCGGGGAGCTGTTTTTT. Its translation: CASSLGQGLYTGELFF.

The chain employs TRBV28 and TRBJ2-4; 9 bases fit TRBD1. V lost 5 bases, J lost 5 bases, and 4 bases stayed unmatched. Germline V gives CDR1 MDHEN, CDR2 SYDVKM. The CDR3 has 14 residues. The CDR3 DNA is TGTGCCAGCAGTCTGACAGGGGGACAAAACATTCAGTACTTC. Amino acids: CASSLTGGQNIQYF.

The CDR3 loop is CAISEKGQEYF. The DNA of the CDR3 is TGTGCCATCAGTGAGAAGGGACAGGAGTACTTC. The rearrangement uses TRBV10-3 and TRBJ2-7; 8 bases map to TRBD1. Germline-derived CDR1 and CDR2 are ENHRY and SYGVKD. V shed 2 bases, J shed 11 bases, and the junction held 2 bases outside the gene matches. This CDR3 has 11 amino acids.

The J gene is TRBJ1-1, the V gene TRBV20-1; D not certain. The V gene's germline CDR1 is DFQATT and CDR2 SNEGSKA (reference sequence). This CDR3 is built from 13 residues. V dropped 3 bases and J dropped 1 base, with 9 bases sitting between them. This CDR3 is CSASVSGNTEAFF. The CDR3, as DNA: TGCAGTGCTAGTGTCTCGGGGAACACTGAAGCTTTCTTT.

The rearrangement uses TRBV21-1 and TRBJ2-7; no check of the table's D call, TRBD1, against the DNA was made. TRBV21-1 corresponds to a pseudogene. CDR3 length: 14 residues. CDR3: CASSKTQPGPEQYF. CDR3 coding DNA: TGTGCCAGCAGCAAAACCCAGCCAGGGCCCGAGCAGTACTTC.

The chain joins TRBV5-4 to TRBJ2-7; 7 nucleotides match TRBD2. Germline assignment: CDR1 SGHNT and CDR2 YYREEE (reference sequence). This CDR3 region has 15 residues. J was trimmed by 3 bases and V by 0 bases; bases with no gene match: 6. The CDR3 DNA is TGTGCCAGCAGCTTGGGGGGAGGGGACTACTACGAGCAGTACTTC. It encodes CASSLGGGDYYEQYF.

The chain links TRBV7-9 to TRBJ2-5; D gene unclear. The CDR3 has 14 residues. Germline V lookup: CDR1 SEHNR, CDR2 FQNEAQ (reference sequence). V was trimmed by 1 base and J by 0 bases, leaving 6 bases between them. This CDR3 reads CASSLDLYQETQYF. The CDR3 DNA is TGTGCCAGCAGCTTAGACTTGTACCAAGAGACCCAGTACTTC.

The chain uses TRBV7-9 and TRBJ2-3; 9 bases line up with TRBD1. V lost 3 bases and J lost 1; bases outside the gene matches: 2. This CDR3 is 15 amino acids long. Germline V gives CDR1 SEHNR, CDR2 FQNEAQ (reference sequence). The CDR3 reads CASSFGDRGTDTQYF. In DNA, the CDR3 is TGTGCCAGCAGCTTTGGGGACAGGGGCACAGATACGCAGTATTTT.

The chain couples TRBV5-5 to TRBJ1-5; D might be TRBD1 (6 bases). The germline V and J ends were trimmed by 0 bases and 2 bases, with 18 bases remaining between them. Germline CDR1 SGHKS, CDR2 YYEKEE (reference sequence). The CDR3 runs to 18 residues. The CDR3 reads CASSLAPGRGEGNQPQHF. The CDR3 DNA follows: TGTGCCAGCAGCTTGGCCCCCGGCAGGGGTGAGGGCAATCAGCCCCAGCATTTT.

V is TRBV5-6 and J is TRBJ1-5; tentative D call: TRBD1 (5 bases). Per germline, CDR1 SGHDT and CDR2 YYEEEE. The CDR3 contains 14 residues. V lost 2 bases to trimming and J lost 2 bases, with 8 bases between them. The DNA of the CDR3 is TGTGCCAGCAGCTTCAGGGCCGGCAATCAGCCCCAGCATTTT. This gives the protein CASSFRAGNQPQHF.

The chain joins TRBV18 to TRBJ2-2, with D possibly TRBD2 on 5 matching bases. Germline CDR1 is KGHSH and CDR2 is LQKENI. V lost 6 bases to trimming and J lost 7 bases, with 15 bases between them. The CDR3 has 14 amino acids. The CDR3 coding sequence is TGTGCCAGCTCTCCCGGACTCGGGGACGGGGAGCTGTTTTTT. Protein product: CASSPGLGDGELFF. The full variable domain, with the rest looked up from reference TRBV18 and TRBJ2-2, is NAGVMQNPRHLVRRRGQEARLRCSPMKGHSHVYWYRQLPEEGLKFMVYLQKENIIDESGMPKERFSAEFPKEGPSILRIQQVVRGDSAAYFCASSPGLGDGELFFGEGSRLTVL.

V gene TRBV5-1 combines with J gene TRBJ1-1; unclear D gene. From germline, CDR1 is SGHRS and CDR2 YFSETQ. V shed 0 bases and J shed 2 bases, with 14 bases lying between them. The CDR3 totals 16 residues. The DNA for the CDR3 is TGCGCCAGCAGCTTGGCCTCAGGTCAGAGAAACACTGAAGCTTTCTTT. Translating it yields CASSLASGQRNTEAFF.

CDR3 in amino acids: CASSEFSLGLKGSNQPQHF. The CDR3 coding sequence is TGTGCCAGCAGTGAATTTAGCTTGGGGCTGAAGGGTAGCAATCAGCCCCAGCATTTT. This rearrangement joins TRBV2 to TRBJ1-5, with TRBD1 as a possible D gene (5 bases). The CDR3 is 19 residues long. Per germline, CDR1 SNHLY and CDR2 FYNNEI. The V end was cut by 2 bases, the J end by 0 bases, with 20 bases between.

V is TRBV6-1 and J is TRBJ1-1; 9 bases are shared with TRBD1. Germline V gene lookup returns CDR1 MNHNS and CDR2 SASEGT. This CDR3 region has 14 residues. J was trimmed by 10 bases and V by 5 bases; bases with no gene match: 11. CDR3 in DNA: TGTGCCAGCAGTCAAATATTGGGACAGGGTCGAGCTTTCTTT. Translating it yields CASSQILGQGRAFF.

V and J are TRBV7-9 and TRBJ1-1, with TRBD1 matching 7 bases. CDR1 is SEHNR and CDR2 is FQNEAQ in the germline V gene (reference sequence). The junction had 11 bases not matched to a gene; V was cut back by 4 bases and J by 6 bases. The CDR3 runs to 15 residues. As DNA, the CDR3 is TGTGCCAGCAGCTCTACCCAAGGACAGGCCGCTGAAGCTTTCTTT. It specifies CASSSTQGQAAEAFF.

This chain connects TRBV5-1 to TRBJ2-1; maybe TRBD2 (5 bases). The CDR3 has 15 amino acids. Germline CDR1 SGHRS, CDR2 YFSETQ. With 6 bases removed from V and 0 bases from J, the gap between germline ends came to 13 bases. The CDR3 here is CASTSQRNSYNEQFF. In DNA form, the CDR3 reads TGCGCCAGCACCTCTCAGCGGAACTCCTACAATGAGCAGTTCTTC.

This clone was picked up one time. The J gene is TRBJ2-3, the V gene TRBV28, with D tentatively TRBD2 (7 bases). The germline V gene encodes CDR1 MDHEN and CDR2 SYDVKM. The CDR3 runs 15 residues. Trimming removed 6 bases at V and 2 bases at J, with 15 bases between. The CDR3 here is CASRAGGPTTDTQYF. DNA for the CDR3: TGTGCCAGCAGAGCCGGGGGGCCCACCACAGATACGCAGTATTTT. Complete variable domain (other parts from reference TRBV28 and TRBJ2-3): DVKVTQSSRYLVKRTGEKVFLECVQDMDHENMFWYRQDPGLGLRLIYFSYDVKMKEKGDIPEGYSVSREKKERFSLILESASTNQTSMYLCASRAGGPTTDTQYFGPGTRLTVL.

The rearrangement joins TRBV5-6 to TRBJ2-5; TRBD1 matches at 10 bases. Germline loops: CDR1 SGHDT, CDR2 YYEEEE. There are 16 residues in the CDR3. The V and J ends lost 4 bases and 1 base, in that order; junction bases with no gene match: 7. CDR3 nucleotides: TGTGCCAGCAGCCTGTCGGGACAGGGGTTCCAAGAGACCCAGTACTTC. Its translation: CASSLSGQGFQETQYF. The complete variable domain, with remaining parts taken from reference TRBV5-6 and TRBJ2-5, reads DAGVTQSPTHLIKTRGQQVTLRCSPKSGHDTVSWYQQALGQGPQFIFQYYEEEERQRGNFPDRFSGHQFPNYSSELNVNALLLGDSALYLCASSLSGQGFQETQYFGPGTRLLVL.

V usage is TRBV6-5 and J usage is TRBJ1-4; D unclear. The germline V and J ends were trimmed by 6 bases and 0 bases, with 11 bases remaining between them. The germline V gene encodes CDR1 MNHEY and CDR2 SVGAGI. The CDR3 contains 15 residues. The CDR3: CASREVFATNEKLFF. The DNA of the CDR3 is TGTGCCAGCAGGGAGGTCTTTGCAACTAATGAAAAACTGTTTTTT.

The rearrangement joins TRBV6-6 to TRBJ2-2, with 8 positions matching TRBD1. Germline CDR1 reads MNHNY; CDR2 reads SVGAGI (reference sequence). The ends lost 2 bases at V and 6 bases at J; junction bases unmatched: 5. This CDR3 has 15 amino acids. Written as DNA, the CDR3 is TGTGCCAGCAGTTACCGGCAGGGGGCCCCCGGGGAGCTGTTTTTT. It encodes CASSYRQGAPGELFF.

This chain links TRBV7-8 with TRBJ2-3; 12 nucleotides align to TRBD1. The CDR3 has 16 residues. V was pared by 3 bases and J by 2 bases, with 3 bases of the junction left unmatched. From germline, CDR1 is SGHVS and CDR2 FQNEAQ. CDR3 coding DNA: TGTGCCAGCAGCTTCGGGACAGGGGGCGACACAGATACGCAGTATTTT. Translating it yields CASSFGTGGDTDTQYF.